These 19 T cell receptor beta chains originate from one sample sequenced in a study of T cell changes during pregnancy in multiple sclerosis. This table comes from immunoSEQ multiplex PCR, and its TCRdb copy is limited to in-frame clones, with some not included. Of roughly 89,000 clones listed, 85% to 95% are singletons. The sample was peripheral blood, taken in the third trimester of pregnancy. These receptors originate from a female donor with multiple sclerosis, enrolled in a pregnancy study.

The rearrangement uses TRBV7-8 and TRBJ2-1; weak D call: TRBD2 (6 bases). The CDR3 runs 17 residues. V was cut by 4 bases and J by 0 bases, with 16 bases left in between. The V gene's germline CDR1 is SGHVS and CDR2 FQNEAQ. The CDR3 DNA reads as TGTGCCAGCAGCTCCGATCGTAGCGGCTACTCCTACAATGAGCAGTTCTTC. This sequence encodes CASSSDRSGYSYNEQFF.

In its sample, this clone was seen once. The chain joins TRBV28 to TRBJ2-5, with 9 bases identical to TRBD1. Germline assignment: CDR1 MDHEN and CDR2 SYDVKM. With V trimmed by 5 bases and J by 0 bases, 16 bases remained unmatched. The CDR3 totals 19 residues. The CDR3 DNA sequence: TGTGCCAGCAGTCTCATTATTGGGGACCGGGACAGGGACCAAGAGACCCAGTACTTC. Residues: CASSLIIGDRDRDQETQYF.

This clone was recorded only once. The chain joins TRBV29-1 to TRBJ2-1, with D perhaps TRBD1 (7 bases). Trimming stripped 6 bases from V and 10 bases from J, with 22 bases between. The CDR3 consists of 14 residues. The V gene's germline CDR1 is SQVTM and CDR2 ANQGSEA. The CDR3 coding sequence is TGCAGCGTCGTTGGGTTGGAGGGGGCATTCGAGCAGTTCTTC. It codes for CSVVGLEGAFEQFF.

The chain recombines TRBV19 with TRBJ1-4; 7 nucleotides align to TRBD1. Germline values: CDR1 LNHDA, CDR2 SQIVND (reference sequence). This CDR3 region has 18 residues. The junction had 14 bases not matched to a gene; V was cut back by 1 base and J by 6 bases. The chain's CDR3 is CASSIGFQGTARDEKLFF. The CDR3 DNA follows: TGTGCCAGTAGTATAGGGTTCCAAGGGACAGCTCGCGATGAAAAACTGTTTTTT.

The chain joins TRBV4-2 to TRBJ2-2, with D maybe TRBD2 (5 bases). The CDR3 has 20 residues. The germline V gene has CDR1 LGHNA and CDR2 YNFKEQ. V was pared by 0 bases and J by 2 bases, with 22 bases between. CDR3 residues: CASSQDSGFLEPRNTGELFF. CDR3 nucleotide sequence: TGTGCCAGCAGCCAAGATTCGGGGTTTTTGGAGCCGCGTAACACCGGGGAGCTGTTTTTT.

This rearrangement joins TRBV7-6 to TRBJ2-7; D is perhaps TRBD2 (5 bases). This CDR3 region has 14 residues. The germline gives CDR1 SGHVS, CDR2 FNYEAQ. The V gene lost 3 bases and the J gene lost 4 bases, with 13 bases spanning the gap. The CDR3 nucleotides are TGTGCCAGCAGCTTCGGAGTCGGGAATTACGAGCAGTACTTC. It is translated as CASSFGVGNYEQYF.

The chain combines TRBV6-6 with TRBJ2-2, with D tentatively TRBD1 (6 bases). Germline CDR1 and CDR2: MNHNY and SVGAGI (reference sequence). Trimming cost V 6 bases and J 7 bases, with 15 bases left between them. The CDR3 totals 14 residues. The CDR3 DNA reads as TGTGCCAGCAGGTTCCACAGGGTTGGCGGGGAGCTGTTTTTT. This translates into CASRFHRVGGELFF.

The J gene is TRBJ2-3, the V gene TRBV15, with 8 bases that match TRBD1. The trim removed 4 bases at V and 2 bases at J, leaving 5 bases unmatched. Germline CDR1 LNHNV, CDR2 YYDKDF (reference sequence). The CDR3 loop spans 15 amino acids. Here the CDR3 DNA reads TGTGCCACCAGCAAGGGGACAGGTCTCACAGATACGCAGTATTTT. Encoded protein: CATSKGTGLTDTQYF. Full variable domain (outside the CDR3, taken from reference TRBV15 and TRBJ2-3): DAMVIQNPRYQVTQFGKPVTLSCSQTLNHNVMYWYQQKSSQAPKLLFHYYDKDFNNEADTPDNFQSRRPNTSFCFLDIRSPGLGDTAMYLCATSKGTGLTDTQYFGPGTRLTVL.

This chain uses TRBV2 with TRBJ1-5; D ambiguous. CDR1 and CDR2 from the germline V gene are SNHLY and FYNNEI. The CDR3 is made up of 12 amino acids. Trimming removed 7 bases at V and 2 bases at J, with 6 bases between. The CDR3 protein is CASNGGNQPQHF. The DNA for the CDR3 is TGTGCCAGCAACGGGGGCAATCAGCCCCAGCATTTT.

CDR3 sequence (DNA): TGCGCCAGCAGCTTGGGGGGACAGGGGAGAGATACGCAGTATTTT. This sequence encodes CASSLGGQGRDTQYF. This chain uses TRBV5-1 with TRBJ2-3, with 10 bases lining up with TRBD1. The CDR3 is 15 residues long. CDR1 and CDR2 (germline): SGHRS, YFSETQ. J was trimmed by 5 bases and V by 0 bases; bases with no gene match: 3.

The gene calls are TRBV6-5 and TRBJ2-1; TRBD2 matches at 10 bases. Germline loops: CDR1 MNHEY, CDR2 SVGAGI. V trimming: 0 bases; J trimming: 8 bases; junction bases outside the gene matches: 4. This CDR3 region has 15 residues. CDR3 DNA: TGTGCCAGCAGTTACTCGCTAGCGGGAGCCCATGAGCAGTTCTTC. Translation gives CASSYSLAGAHEQFF.

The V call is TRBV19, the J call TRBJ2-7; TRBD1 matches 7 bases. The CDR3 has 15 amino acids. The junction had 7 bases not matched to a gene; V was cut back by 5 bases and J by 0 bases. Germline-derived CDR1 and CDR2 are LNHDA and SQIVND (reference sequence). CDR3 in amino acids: CASSVTGASSYEQYF. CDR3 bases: TGTGCCAGTAGTGTCACAGGGGCGAGCTCCTACGAGCAGTACTTC.

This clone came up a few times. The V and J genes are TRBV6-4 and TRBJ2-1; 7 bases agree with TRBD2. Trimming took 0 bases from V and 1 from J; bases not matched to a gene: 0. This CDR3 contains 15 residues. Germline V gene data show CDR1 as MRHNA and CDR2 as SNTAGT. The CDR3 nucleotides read TGTGCCAGCAGTGACTCTAGCGGGTCCTACAATGAGCAGTTCTTC. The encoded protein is CASSDSSGSYNEQFF.

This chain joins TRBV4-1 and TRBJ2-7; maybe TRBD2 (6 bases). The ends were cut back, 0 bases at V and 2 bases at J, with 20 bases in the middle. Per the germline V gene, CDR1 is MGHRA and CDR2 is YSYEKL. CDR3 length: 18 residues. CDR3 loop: CASSQDSGDSHLAYEQYF. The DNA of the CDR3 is TGCGCCAGCAGCCAAGATTCCGGGGACTCCCACTTGGCCTACGAGCAGTACTTC.

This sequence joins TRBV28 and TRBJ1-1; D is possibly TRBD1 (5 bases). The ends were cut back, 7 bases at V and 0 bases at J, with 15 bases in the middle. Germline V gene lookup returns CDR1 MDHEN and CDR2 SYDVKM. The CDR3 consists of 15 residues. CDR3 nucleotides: TGTGCCAGCACCCAGGGCGGATTCATGAACACTGAAGCTTTCTTT. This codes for CASTQGGFMNTEAFF.

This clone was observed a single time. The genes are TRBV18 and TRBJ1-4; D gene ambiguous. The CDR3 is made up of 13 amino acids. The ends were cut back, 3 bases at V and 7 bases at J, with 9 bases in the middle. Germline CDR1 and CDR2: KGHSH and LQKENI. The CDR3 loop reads CASSPTEGEKLFF. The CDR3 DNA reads TGTGCCAGCTCACCCACAGAGGGTGAAAAACTGTTTTTT.

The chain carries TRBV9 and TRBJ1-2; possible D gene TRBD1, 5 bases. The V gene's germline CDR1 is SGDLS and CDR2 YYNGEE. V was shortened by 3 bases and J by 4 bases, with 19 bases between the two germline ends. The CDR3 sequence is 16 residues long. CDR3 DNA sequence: TGTGCCAGCAGCGCCCCCGGTGCGGGGGTGAGCTATGGCTACACCTTC. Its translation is CASSAPGAGVSYGYTF.

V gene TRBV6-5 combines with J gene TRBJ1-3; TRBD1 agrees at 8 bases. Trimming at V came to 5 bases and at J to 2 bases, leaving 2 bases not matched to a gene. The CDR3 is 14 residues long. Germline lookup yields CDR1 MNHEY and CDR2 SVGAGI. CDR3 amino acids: CASSRTGTGNTIYF. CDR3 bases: TGTGCCAGCAGTCGGACAGGGACTGGAAACACCATATATTTT.

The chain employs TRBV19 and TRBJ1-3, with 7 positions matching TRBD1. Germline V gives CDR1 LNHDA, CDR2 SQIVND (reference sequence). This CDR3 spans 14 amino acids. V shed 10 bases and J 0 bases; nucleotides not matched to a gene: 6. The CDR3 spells CATMEGASGNTIYF. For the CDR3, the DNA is TGTGCCACCATGGAGGGGGCCTCTGGAAACACCATATATTTT.